The rows below give T cell receptor beta chains drawn from one sample of a study of cytomegalovirus exposure and HLA in healthy donors. Repertoires were generated with immunoSEQ multiplex PCR, while TCRdb's copy carries only in-frame clones and drops some. The sample records around 69,000 clones, 70% being singletons. Sequences were obtained from PBMCs. These receptor sequences come from a woman between 45 and 60 years old in good health and CMV-seropositive. Each CDR3 is given with its conserved first and last residue.

V gene,J gene,CDR3 protein
TRBV27,TRBJ1-2,CASSLGEGGLVGYTF
TRBV5-1,TRBJ2-1,CASSLGAGANEQFF
TRBV5-4,TRBJ1-1,CASSLETGWTEAFF
TRBV27,TRBJ2-7,CASSLSPPPLDSWTYEQYF
TRBV27,TRBJ2-1,CASSLEQGRRHNEQFF
TRBV6-1,TRBJ1-2,CASRPGTGGYGYTF
TRBV5-4,TRBJ2-5,CASSLPTGGGETQYF
TRBV6-5,TRBJ1-5,CASSYSGQDNQPQHF
TRBV6-5,TRBJ1-2,CASQGVGGANYGYTF
TRBV6-5,TRBJ2-7,CASRAGQSYEQYF
TRBV4-3,TRBJ2-1,CASSQSPTSHRGNEQFF
TRBV18,TRBJ2-2,CASSPLETANTGELFF
TRBV6-6,TRBJ2-6,CASSLSFSGANVLTF
TRBV14,TRBJ1-1,CASSAAGPEAFF
TRBV30,TRBJ1-4,CAWSVDRGSEKLFF
TRBV10-3,TRBJ1-1,CAISDGTGDTEAFF